The following is a T cell receptor beta chain sequence with its context. TCRdb's copy holds only in-frame clones and misses some; the assay was immunoSEQ multiplex PCR. The sample includes 120,000 to 150,000 clones, about 90% seen only once; the top ten take 1.5% to 2%. Pooled samples include second doses given at about 4 or 12 weeks. The data stem from a study of T cell responses to AZD1222 COVID-19 vaccine. The CDR3 is 15 amino acids. Germline CDR1 SGHTA, CDR2 FQGNSA. V was trimmed by 4 bases and J by 0 bases, leaving 12 bases between them. The chain has TRBV7-2 and TRBJ1-2; no clear D gene. The source was peripheral blood, collected 28 days after the second AZD1222 dose. This sequence originates from an adult who received the AZD1222 COVID-19 vaccine. The CDR3 DNA follows: TGTGCCAGCAGCTCGAGGACGGAAGCTAACTATGGCTACACCTTC. Translating it yields CASSSRTEANYGYTF.